The 5 T cell receptor beta chains listed next were all sequenced from one sample in a study of cytomegalovirus exposure and HLA in healthy donors. This PCR relied on a set of 60 Vbeta primers and 13 Jbeta primers. Profiled with immunoSEQ multiplex PCR; TCRdb holds only in-frame clones, not every one. This sample has some 120,000 clones, with 75% to 85% found just once. The sequenced material came from PBMCs. The receptors stem from a man aged 40-55 years in good health and CMV-seronegative.

This chain uses TRBV6-1 with TRBJ1-1, with 8 nucleotides matching TRBD1. Germline V gene data show CDR1 as MNHNS and CDR2 as SASEGT. V was pared by 2 bases and J by 5 bases, with 16 bases of the junction left unmatched. CDR3 length equals 18 residues. The CDR3 loop is CASSEWGPSAGGRTEAFF. The CDR3, as DNA: TGTGCCAGCAGTGAATGGGGACCCTCGGCAGGGGGCAGGACTGAAGCTTTCTTT.

This chain joins TRBV25-1 and TRBJ1-5; D is unclear. Germline V CDR1 and CDR2: MGHDK, SYGVNS. Trimming took off 5 bases at V and 7 bases at J, with 15 bases between the two ends. The CDR3 totals 14 residues. The CDR3: CASSLNGVAQPQHF. CDR3 DNA: TGTGCCAGCAGTCTAAACGGGGTCGCGCAGCCCCAGCATTTT.

The chain carries TRBV11-2 and TRBJ2-2; TRBD2 matches 10 bases. CDR1 and CDR2 (germline): SGHAT, FQNNGV. The J segment lost 1 base and the V segment lost 1 base, leaving 6 bases of the junction unmatched. The CDR3 totals 18 residues. CDR3 loop: CASSLGASGSLNTGELFF. The CDR3 bases are TGTGCCAGCAGCTTAGGGGCTAGCGGGAGCCTGAACACCGGGGAGCTGTTTTTT.

The V call is TRBV6-5, the J call TRBJ1-5; a possible D gene is TRBD1 (5 bases). Germline lookup yields CDR1 MNHEY and CDR2 SVGAGI. V was cut by 6 bases and J by 3 bases, with 9 bases left in between. CDR3 length: 13 residues. Here the CDR3 reads CASRTTDNQPQHF. The CDR3 bases are TGTGCCAGCAGAACGACAGACAATCAGCCCCAGCATTTT.

The chain combines TRBV7-6 with TRBJ1-1, with 7 nucleotides matching TRBD1. Per the germline V gene, CDR1 is SGHVS and CDR2 is FNYEAQ. J gave up 1 base and V 3 bases, and 5 bases lay outside the gene matches. The CDR3 is 15 amino acids. The CDR3 is CASSFADRENTEAFF. CDR3 DNA sequence: TGTGCCAGCAGCTTCGCTGACAGGGAGAACACTGAAGCTTTCTTT.